Shown below are 30 T cell receptor beta chains from a single sample sequenced in a study of T cell clonality in common variable immunodeficiency (dated by TCRdb to between 2014 and 2017). Findings and caveats that apply to the study as a whole: Reportedly, TCRbeta sequences from CVID had fewer deletions and N-nucleotide insertions, and highly modified clones with 13 or more V deletions were absent from CVID.

Receptor amplification or capture employed the immunoSEQ multiplex PCR assay. Entries here come from immuneACCESS through TCRdb and include only in-frame sequences with V and J called. Some clones fail to appear in such tables; in the studies checked, an unresolved V gene covers under half of the shortfall, and the cause of the remainder is unknown. The sample features about 42,000 clones, and none is a singleton. The top ten constitute 5.5% to 7% of the sample. Their antigens remain unidentified. The sample was peripheral blood mononuclear cells. These receptors were obtained from a human donor with common variable immunodeficiency.

This clone was seen many times. The CDR3 extends 3 residues past the end of the read, so its final part is completed from the germline J gene. V usage is TRBV29-1 and J usage is TRBJ1-4, with D possibly matching TRBD1 (6 bases). V gave up 3 bases and J gave up 8 bases, with 7 bases separating them. Germline lookup yields CDR1 SQVTM and CDR2 ANQGSEA. The CDR3 runs 11 residues. CDR3 residues: CSVEGAEKLFF. Partial CDR3 DNA: TGCAGCGTTGAGGGGGCCGAAAAA.

Remarks on this clone: Coverage ceases 3 residues before the CDR3 finishes, and the germline J gene fills in the end. The chain is built from TRBV7-6 and TRBJ2-6; the D is unclear. Trimming pared 5 bases from V and 0 bases from J, leaving 8 bases between. Germline V gene lookup returns CDR1 SGHVS and CDR2 FNYEAQ. The CDR3 has 15 amino acids. Here the CDR3 reads CASSDWISGANVLTF. The sequenced CDR3 bases are TGTGCCAGCAGCGACTGGATCTCTGGGGCCAACGTC.

In this sample, this clone turned up many times. The read halts 3 residues ahead of the CDR3 end, with the missing end drawn from the germline J gene. V usage is TRBV18 and J usage is TRBJ1-5; perhaps TRBD1 as D (5 bases). CDR3 length: 13 amino acids. From germline, CDR1 is KGHSH and CDR2 LQKENI. Trimming left V 3 bases short and J 4 bases short, with 7 bases between. Incomplete CDR3 DNA: TGTGCCAGCTCACCTGACAGAAATCAGCCC. This gives the protein CASSPDRNQP. In full, the CDR3 reads CASSPDRNQPQHF.

Worth noting for this clone: The read gets to within 3 residues of the CDR3 end, and the germline J gene fills in the rest. The chain uses TRBV5-1 and TRBJ2-7; maybe TRBD1 (5 bases). The CDR3 has 15 amino acids. Germline V lookup: CDR1 SGHRS, CDR2 YFSETQ. V shed 0 bases and J shed 5 bases, with 15 bases lying between them. The CDR3 spells CASSLGSVGAHEQYF. The DNA read from the CDR3 is TGCGCCAGCAGCTTGGGGAGTGTAGGGGCTCACGAG. Based on the CDR3 plus reference TRBV5-1 and TRBJ2-7, the full variable domain is KAGVTQTPRYLIKTRGQQVTLSCSPISGHRSVSWYQQTPGQGLQFLFEYFSETQRNKGNFPGRFSGRQFSNSRSEMNVSTLELGDSALYLCASSLGSVGAHEQYFGPGTRLTVT.

Concerning this clone itself: The read terminates 3 residues ahead of where the CDR3 ends, so the germline J gene completes it. The gene calls are TRBV19 and TRBJ1-6; TRBD1 matches 7 bases. The CDR3 contains 16 residues. V gave up 6 bases and J gave up 2 bases; unmatched junction bases: 7. Germline V lookup: CDR1 LNHDA, CDR2 SQIVND (reference sequence). CDR3 DNA, as far as it was read: TGTGCCAGTAGAATACAGGGGTTCCCCTATAATTCACCC. It translates to CASRIQGFPYNSP. The whole CDR3 sequence is CASRIQGFPYNSPLHF.

This clone came up many times. The read is 3 residues too short to cover the CDR3 end, so that end is filled in from the germline J gene. This rearrangement joins TRBV7-2 to TRBJ2-3; a weak D match, TRBD1 (6 bases). Germline CDR1 SGHTA, CDR2 FQGNSA. The germline V and J ends were trimmed by 4 bases and 2 bases, with 13 bases remaining between them. This CDR3 is 15 amino acids long. The chain's CDR3 is CASSSRGQNTDTQYF. Incomplete CDR3 DNA: TGTGCCAGCAGCTCCAGGGGCCAAAACACAGATACG.

This clone has more than one count but fewer than ten. With the read ending 3 residues before the CDR3 end, the germline J gene is used to fill in that end. The V call is TRBV5-6, the J call TRBJ2-1, with TRBD2 matching over 12 bases. Germline lookup yields CDR1 SGHDT and CDR2 YYEEEE. The V and J ends lost 2 bases and 6 bases, in that order; junction bases with no gene match: 3. This CDR3 contains 15 residues. Partial CDR3 DNA: TGTGCCAGCAGCTTCTTGACTAGCGGGAGCAATGAG. This sequence encodes CASSFLTSGSNE. The full CDR3 protein reads CASSFLTSGSNEQFF.

This clone came up a few times. Read coverage stops 3 residues before the CDR3 terminus; the germline J gene supplies the remainder. The rearrangement uses TRBV5-1 and TRBJ2-1, with 7 bases matching TRBD1. Germline CDR1 is SGHRS and CDR2 is YFSETQ. V lost 3 bases to trimming and J lost 4 bases; unmatched junction nucleotides: 10. This CDR3 region has 16 residues. The CDR3 reads CASSSTFGTVYNEQFF. CDR3 DNA (partial): TGCGCCAGCAGCTCAACCTTCGGGACAGTTTACAATGAG.

There are many counts of this clone. The CDR3 region is CAISDRQGISNGEQYF. The sequenced part of the CDR3 DNA is TGTGCCATCAGTGACCGACAGGGTATCTCAAATGGCGAG. V gene TRBV10-3 combines with J gene TRBJ2-7, with 7 bases that match TRBD1. Read data end 3 residues before the CDR3 end; the end is taken from the germline J gene. Germline CDR1 and CDR2: ENHRY and SYGVKD. Trimming cost V 3 bases and J 6 bases; bases outside gene matches: 14. The CDR3 extends over 16 amino acids.

Concerning this clone: The sequenced fragment ends 3 residues before the CDR3 boundary, so the rest is inferred from the germline J gene. V and J are TRBV5-6 and TRBJ2-7, with 7 bases aligning to TRBD1. The ends lost 1 base at V and 4 bases at J; junction bases unmatched: 8. CDR3 size: 15 residues. Germline CDR1 reads SGHDT; CDR2 reads YYEEEE. CDR3 DNA (partial): TGTGCCAGCAGCTTGTACAGGGGTGAGGGGTACGAG. Protein product: CASSLYRGEGYE. The full CDR3 is CASSLYRGEGYEQYF.

The table lists this clone with many counts. Read coverage stops 3 residues before the CDR3 terminus; the germline J gene supplies the remainder. The chain has TRBV7-9 and TRBJ2-3; unclear D gene. Germline V CDR1 and CDR2: SEHNR, FQNEAQ (reference sequence). The CDR3 has 12 residues. The ends were cut back, 4 bases at V and 4 bases at J, with 6 bases in the middle. The sequenced part of the CDR3 DNA is TGTGCCAGCAGCTCCTTATCAGATACG. This translates into CASSSLSDT. From start to end, the CDR3 is CASSSLSDTQYF.

This clone was detected ten times or more. The read comes to an end 3 residues before the CDR3 does, leaving the germline J gene to fill in the end. This rearrangement joins TRBV18 to TRBJ2-3, with 11 bases aligning to TRBD1. Losses at the gene ends were 4 bases for V and 6 bases for J; bases not matched to a gene: 6. The CDR3 spans 15 residues. Germline V gives CDR1 KGHSH, CDR2 LQKENI. Partial CDR3 DNA: TGTGCCAGCTCACAGCCGGGACAGGGGGACGATACG. Translated, it gives CASSQPGQGDDT. Given in full, the CDR3 is CASSQPGQGDDTQYF.

On this clone: Read sequence stops 3 residues before the CDR3 end, and the germline J gene provides the missing end. The J gene is TRBJ2-7, the V gene TRBV7-8; 8 bases agree with TRBD2. The CDR3 contains 14 residues. Trimming at V came to 1 base and at J to 2 bases, leaving 1 base not matched to a gene. From germline, CDR1 is SGHVS and CDR2 FQNEAQ. CDR3 residues: CASSLGTSTYEQYF. Incomplete CDR3 DNA: TGTGCCAGCAGCTTAGGGACTAGCACCTACGAG. The full variable domain, completed using reference TRBV7-8 and TRBJ2-7, is GAGVSQSPRYKVAKRGQDVALRCDPISGHVSLFWYQQALGQGPEFLTYFQNEAQLDKSGLPSDRFFAERPEGSVSTLKIQRTQQEDSAVYLCASSLGTSTYEQYFGPGTRLTVT.

This clone was counted ten times or more. The read stops 3 residues short of the end of the CDR3; the missing end is completed from the germline J gene. J is TRBJ2-7 and V is TRBV19; possible D gene TRBD1, 5 bases. This CDR3 contains 15 residues. The germline CDR1 and CDR2 sequences are LNHDA and SQIVND (reference sequence). V dropped 1 base and J dropped 2 bases, with 12 bases sitting between them. CDR3 loop: CASSIGTGAPYEQYF. The CDR3 bases that were read are TGTGCCAGTAGTATAGGAACAGGAGCCCCCTACGAG.

Regarding this clone: The read ends 3 residues early relative to the CDR3; the germline J gene fills the gap. This rearrangement joins TRBV11-2 to TRBJ2-3; possibly TRBD2 for D (6 bases). The CDR3 covers 14 residues. Germline V gene sequence: CDR1 SGHAT, CDR2 FQNNGV. Trimming took off 1 base at V and 2 bases at J, with 7 bases between the two ends. This CDR3 reads CASSLGGVTDTQYF. CDR3 DNA, as far as it was read: TGTGCCAGCAGCTTAGGGGGGGTCACAGATACG. Drawing the rest from reference TRBV11-2 and TRBJ2-3, the complete variable domain is EAGVAQSPRYKIIEKRQSVAFWCNPISGHATLYWYQQILGQGPKLLIQFQNNGVVDDSQLPKDRFSAERLKGVDSTLKIQPAKLEDSAVYLCASSLGGVTDTQYFGPGTRLTVL.

This clone turned up a few times. The read gets to within 3 residues of the CDR3 end, and the germline J gene fills in the rest. V gene TRBV18 combines with J gene TRBJ1-2; D possibly corresponds to TRBD1 (5 bases). This CDR3 has 12 residues. CDR1 and CDR2 from the germline V gene are KGHSH and LQKENI. CDR3 bases read: TGTGCCAGCTCACCATTGCAGGGAGGC. This translates into CASSPLQGG. The CDR3 reads in full as CASSPLQGGYTF.

This clone was seen many times. The DNA ends 3 residues before the CDR3 does, and the rest of the CDR3 is filled in from the germline J gene. This chain uses TRBV6-1 with TRBJ1-1, with 7 bases fitting TRBD1. The CDR3 spans 15 residues. Germline CDR1 and CDR2: MNHNS and SASEGT. Trimming removed 5 bases from V and 2 bases from J; junction bases left unmatched: 8. The CDR3: CASSQGGTANTEAFF. CDR3 bases read: TGTGCCAGCAGTCAAGGCGGGACAGCAAACACTGAA.

Regarding this clone: The CDR3 extends 3 residues past the end of the read, so its final part is completed from the germline J gene. The chain has TRBV30 and TRBJ1-1; D is unclear. CDR1 and CDR2 from the germline V gene are GTSNPN and SVGIG (reference sequence). The CDR3 loop spans 14 amino acids. V lost 0 bases to trimming and J lost 3 bases, with 11 bases between them. The CDR3 bases that were read are TGTGCCTGGAGTGTACAGAGTAAGCACACTGAA. This codes for CAWSVQSKHTE. The complete CDR3 sequence is CAWSVQSKHTEAFF.

This clone was seen repeatedly, ten times or more. The read terminates 3 residues ahead of where the CDR3 ends, so the germline J gene completes it. This chain links TRBV20-1 with TRBJ2-1, with 13 bases lining up with TRBD2. The trim removed 5 bases at V and 8 bases at J, leaving 6 bases unmatched. The CDR3 spans 14 residues. The germline CDR1 and CDR2 sequences are DFQATT and SNEGSKA (reference sequence). The CDR3 is CSAPRTSGRYEQFF. Incomplete CDR3 DNA: TGCAGTGCTCCGAGGACTAGCGGGAGATATGAG.

This clone was seen more than once but under ten times. With the read ending 3 residues before the CDR3 end, the germline J gene is used to fill in that end. V usage is TRBV11-3 and J usage is TRBJ2-1, with 9 bases aligning to TRBD1. Per germline, CDR1 SGHNT and CDR2 YENEEA. Unmatched junction bases numbered 4, after V lost 5 bases and J lost 2 bases. The CDR3 runs 15 residues. The CDR3: CASSAGQGPYNEQFF. CDR3 DNA (partial): TGTGCCAGCAGCGCGGGACAGGGCCCCTACAATGAG.

This clone was seen repeatedly, ten times or more. Sequencing ends 3 residues short of the CDR3 end; the germline J gene provides the rest. The genes are TRBV23-1 and TRBJ2-3; a possible D gene is TRBD2 (6 bases). TRBV23-1 is marked as an open reading frame, function uncertain. CDR3 length: 16 residues. The ends were cut back, 8 bases at V and 0 bases at J, with 18 bases in the middle. The sequenced CDR3 bases are TGCGCCAGCGCATCTCGAGCGGGCCCTAGCACAGATACG. It is translated as CASASRAGPSTDT. The whole CDR3 reads CASASRAGPSTDTQYF.

In the case of this clone: The read finishes 3 residues shy of the CDR3 end, and the germline J gene is used to complete it. This chain uses TRBV6-2 or TRBV6-3 with TRBJ2-5, with 14 bases aligning to TRBD2. Germline V gene lookup returns CDR1 MNHEY and CDR2 SVGEGT. V lost 5 bases and J lost 0; bases outside the gene matches: 5. The CDR3 extends over 17 amino acids. The CDR3 loop is CASSPGLAGGYQETQYF. The CDR3 DNA, read in part, is TGTGCCAGCAGTCCTGGACTAGCGGGGGGCTACCAAGAGACC.

CDR3 residues: CASSIGARLETEAFF. The sequenced CDR3 bases are TGTGCCAGTAGTATAGGGGCACGGCTTGAAACTGAA. J is TRBJ1-1 and V is TRBV19; D unresolved. The CDR3 end is not reached by the read, which stops 3 residues before it; the germline J gene fills it in. Trimming shortened V by 1 base and J by 5 bases, and 14 bases separated the two germline ends. This CDR3 region has 15 residues. Germline V lookup: CDR1 LNHDA, CDR2 SQIVND (reference sequence).

Ten or more counts support this clone. The missing CDR3 end, 3 residues past where the read stops, is filled in from the germline J gene. The chain combines TRBV5-1 with TRBJ1-1; 8 nucleotides match TRBD1. The CDR3 loop spans 16 amino acids. CDR1 is SGHRS, CDR2 YFSETQ, per germline. V trimming: 2 bases; J trimming: 1 base; junction bases outside the gene matches: 7. The sequenced CDR3 bases are TGCGCCAGCAGCTTAGACCGGGACAGGAAGAACACTGAA. Encoded protein: CASSLDRDRKNTE. The complete CDR3 reads CASSLDRDRKNTEAFF.

This clone was detected ten times or more. The CDR3 end falls 3 residues outside the read, so it is completed with the germline J gene. The chain has TRBV5-6 and TRBJ1-1; D is unresolved. This CDR3 has 15 residues. Germline CDR1 SGHDT, CDR2 YYEEEE. V gave up 0 bases and J gave up 0 bases, with 9 bases separating them. The CDR3: CASSLVAVVNTEAFF. The covered CDR3 bases are TGTGCCAGCAGCTTGGTAGCGGTCGTGAACACTGAA.

The sample holds a few counts of this clone. The junction departs from the called germline gene at one end, perhaps through a read error. The sequenced part of the CDR3 DNA is TGTGCCAGCAGTGAGTCGGTTTATAGCAATAAGCCC. Its translation is CASSESVYSNKP. The full-length CDR3 reads as CASSESVYSNKPQHF. The rearrangement links TRBV2 to TRBJ1-5; no clear D gene. The read stops 3 residues short of the end of the CDR3; the missing end is completed from the germline J gene. From germline, CDR1 is SNHLY and CDR2 FYNNEI. The CDR3 sequence is 15 residues long.

This clone was seen more than once but under ten times. The read terminates 3 residues before the CDR3 end, so the remaining end is supplied by the germline J gene. This rearrangement joins TRBV18 to TRBJ1-2; tentatively, D is TRBD1 (6 bases). CDR3 length equals 15 residues. V was trimmed by 3 bases and J by 1 base, leaving 12 bases between them. Germline V lookup: CDR1 KGHSH, CDR2 LQKENI. The sequenced part of the CDR3 DNA is TGTGCCAGCTCACCGGGACAACAAAATAACTATGGC. It encodes CASSPGQQNNYG. The entire CDR3 reads CASSPGQQNNYGYTF.

This clone came up many times. A read error may account for a junction end that differs from germline. The read finishes 3 residues shy of the CDR3 end, and the germline J gene is used to complete it. The rearrangement joins TRBV5-1 to TRBJ2-2; the match to TRBD1 covers 7 bases. Germline V CDR1 and CDR2: SGHRS, YFSETQ. CDR3 length equals 15 residues. The CDR3 spells CASSPPTGNIGELFF. Incomplete CDR3 DNA: TGCGCCAGCAGCCCCCCGACAGGGAACATCGGGGAG.

This clone was observed many times. The read comes to an end 3 residues before the CDR3 does, leaving the germline J gene to fill in the end. The chain couples TRBV2 to TRBJ1-6; 9 positions agree with TRBD1. The CDR3 runs 13 residues. Germline CDR1 and CDR2: SNHLY and FYNNEI. J gave up 7 bases and V 9 bases, and 4 bases lay outside the gene matches. CDR3 DNA (partial): TGTGCCAGGGGACAGGGCCAGAATTCACCC. Encoded protein: CARGQGQNSP. The whole CDR3 sequence is CARGQGQNSPLHF.

This clone was seen ten or more times. Read sequence stops 3 residues before the CDR3 end, and the germline J gene provides the missing end. The chain carries TRBV29-1 and TRBJ2-2, with D possibly TRBD1 on 7 matching bases. CDR1 SQVTM and CDR2 ANQGSEA come from the germline V gene. V lost 6 bases and J 6 bases, leaving 20 bases between the germline ends. The CDR3 has 15 amino acids. The CDR3 spells CSVAGQGGYSGELFF. CDR3 DNA, as far as it was read: TGCAGCGTCGCCGGGCAGGGGGGTTATTCCGGGGAG.